This T cell receptor beta chain came from a study of molecular identifiers for immune sequencing clone quantification. Study observations and caveats: Clones above 20 RNA copies contained over 97% of effector molecules but under 1% of naive ones.

This clonotype was found many times. Its antigen is unknown. With 5 bases removed from V and 4 bases from J, the gap between germline ends came to 14 bases. Germline V gene data show CDR1 as SEHNR and CDR2 as FQNEAQ (reference sequence). The CDR3 runs 15 residues. Each CDR3 protein is one row after TCRdb ran MiXCR on the PCR reads. The sample holds tens of thousands of distinct CDR3 sequences, 19% seen once. In the sort, naive CD8 T cells were defined as CD8+CD4-CCR7+CD45RA+. This receptor was taken from a human donor in good health. Some libraries in this study had Jurkat cell RNA spiked in. V and J are TRBV7-9 and TRBJ1-4; the D gene is possibly TRBD1 (5 bases). The specimen was naive CD8+ T cells from blood, with Jurkat cell RNA spiked in. Subset indicated: FACS-sorted CD8+CD4-CCR7+CD45RA+ naive T cells. DNA of the CDR3: TGTGCCAGCAGCCCGCCCGGGGCCTATAATGAAAAACTGTTTTTT. The encoded protein is CASSPPGAYNEKLFF.